The subject of this entry is one T cell receptor beta chain. The data derive from a study of blood T cell repertoires in COVID-19. This CDR3 is built from 14 residues. V was cut by 6 bases and J by 2 bases, with 13 bases left in between. From germline, CDR1 is LGHDT and CDR2 YNNKEL (reference sequence). Some clones are missing from TCRdb's copy, which holds only in-frame ones; the method was immunoSEQ multiplex PCR. The data show 95,000 to 110,000 clones, around 83% seen once. Sequenced material: peripheral blood. The chain combines TRBV3-1 (or the pseudogene TRBV3-2) with TRBJ1-2; D unresolved. The sequence derives from a man aged 70-80 years with acute or convalescent COVID-19. CDR3 nucleotides: TGTGCCAGCAGTCCGAGTACACAGAACTATGGCTACACCTTC. This encodes CASSPSTQNYGYTF.